The clone carrying this TCR beta chain showed up just a few times. What it binds is not known. This entry belongs to a study of shared clonotypes between healthy human individuals. Germline V lookup: CDR1 SGHRS, CDR2 YFSETQ. The trim removed 3 bases at V and 0 bases at J, leaving 7 bases unmatched. This CDR3 contains 17 residues. Study findings and constraints: Few donors restricted represented genetic and exposure-history diversity.

The data were produced by immunoSEQ multiplex PCR, yet TCRdb's version contains in-frame clones alone and is incomplete. Of fewer than 650,000 clones listed, 76% are singletons. Researchers drew on roughly 89 million PBMCs for genomic DNA from unsorted samples. This chain joins TRBV5-1 and TRBJ2-5; 11 positions match TRBD2. The specimen sequenced was PBMCs. The TCR comes from a woman aged 40 to 50 in good health. Some clones in this sample may be carry-over from other donors' samples. CDR3 sequence reads: CASSSPGLADNQETQYF. The CDR3 bases are TGCGCCAGCAGCTCACCGGGACTAGCGGATAACCAAGAGACCCAGTACTTC.